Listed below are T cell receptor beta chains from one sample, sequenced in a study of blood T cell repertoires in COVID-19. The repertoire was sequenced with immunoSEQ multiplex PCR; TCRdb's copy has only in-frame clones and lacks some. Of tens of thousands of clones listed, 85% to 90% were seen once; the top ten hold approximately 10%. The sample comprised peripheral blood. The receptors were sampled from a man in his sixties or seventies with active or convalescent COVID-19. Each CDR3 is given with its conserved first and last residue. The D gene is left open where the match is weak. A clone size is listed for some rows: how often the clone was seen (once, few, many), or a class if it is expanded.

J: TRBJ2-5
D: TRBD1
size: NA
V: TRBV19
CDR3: CASNRGLAETQYF
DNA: TGTGCCAGTAACAGGGGTTTAGCAGAGACCCAGTACTTC

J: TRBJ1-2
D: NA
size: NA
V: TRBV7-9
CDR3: CASSIQTHYGYTF
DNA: TGTGCCAGCAGCATACAAACCCACTATGGCTACACCTTC

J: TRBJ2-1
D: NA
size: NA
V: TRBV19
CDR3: CASSTKQRSSYNEQFF
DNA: TGTGCCAGTAGTACAAAACAGCGGAGCTCCTACAATGAGCAGTTCTTC

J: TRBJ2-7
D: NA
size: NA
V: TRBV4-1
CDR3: CASSQDLSGGQYF
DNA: TGCGCCAGCAGCCAAGATCTCAGCGGCGGGCAGTACTTC

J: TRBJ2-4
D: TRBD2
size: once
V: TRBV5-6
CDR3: CASSLGLAGGFGIQYF
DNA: TGTGCCAGCAGCTTGGGGTTAGCGGGAGGGTTCGGCATTCAGTACTTC

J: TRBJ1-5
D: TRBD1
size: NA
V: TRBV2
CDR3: CASSWDRGGQPQHF
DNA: TGTGCCAGCAGTTGGGACAGGGGTGGGCAGCCCCAGCATTTT

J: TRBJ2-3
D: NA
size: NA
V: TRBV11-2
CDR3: CASSRGTALPDTQYF
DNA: TGTGCCAGCAGCCGGGGGACAGCCCTACCGGATACGCAGTATTTT

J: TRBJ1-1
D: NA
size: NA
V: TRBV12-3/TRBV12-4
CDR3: CASSFGGRAEAFF
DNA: TGTGCCAGCAGTTTCGGGGGAAGAGCTGAAGCTTTCTTT

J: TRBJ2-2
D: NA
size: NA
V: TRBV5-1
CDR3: CASSLGIGGTGELFF
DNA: TGCGCCAGCAGCTTGGGAATTGGGGGGACCGGGGAGCTGTTTTTT

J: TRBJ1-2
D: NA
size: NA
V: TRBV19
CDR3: CASSSRSDGANYGYTF
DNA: TGTGCCAGTAGTTCACGCTCGGACGGGGCTAACTATGGCTACACCTTC

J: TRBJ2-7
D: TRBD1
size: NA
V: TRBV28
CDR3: CASSSPGTGGAEQYF
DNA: TGTGCCAGCAGTTCCCCCGGGACAGGGGGCGCCGAGCAGTACTTC

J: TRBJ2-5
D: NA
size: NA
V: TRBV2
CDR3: CASKRQETQYF
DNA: TGTGCCAGCAAGAGGCAAGAGACCCAGTACTTC

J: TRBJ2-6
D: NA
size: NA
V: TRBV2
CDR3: CASSPPGGANVLTF
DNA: TGTGCCAGCAGCCCCCCCGGGGGGGCCAACGTCCTGACTTTC

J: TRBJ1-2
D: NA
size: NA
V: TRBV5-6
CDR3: CASSLVGQNYGYTF
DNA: TGTGCCAGCAGCTTGGTCGGACAGAACTATGGCTACACCTTC

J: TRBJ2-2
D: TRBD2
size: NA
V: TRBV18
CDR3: CASSPPASGSTGELFF
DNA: TGTGCCAGCTCACCACCGGCTAGCGGGAGTACCGGGGAGCTGTTTTTT

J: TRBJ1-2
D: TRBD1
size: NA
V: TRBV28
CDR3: CASSILQGAGGYTF
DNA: TGTGCCAGCAGCATCCTTCAGGGGGCGGGTGGCTACACCTTC

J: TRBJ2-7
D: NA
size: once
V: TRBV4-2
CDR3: CASSQVERNEQYF
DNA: TGTGCCAGCAGCCAAGTAGAGCGGAACGAGCAGTACTTC

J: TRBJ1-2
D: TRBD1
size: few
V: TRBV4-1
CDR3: CASSQDMGQGFYGYTF
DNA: TGCGCCAGCAGCCAAGATATGGGACAGGGATTTTATGGCTACACCTTC

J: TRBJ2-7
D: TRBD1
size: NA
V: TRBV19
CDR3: CASSIGDRRVYEQYF
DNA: TGTGCCAGTAGTATAGGGGACAGGCGAGTCTACGAGCAGTACTTC

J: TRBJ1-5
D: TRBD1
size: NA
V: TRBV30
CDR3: CAWSNDRDQPQHF
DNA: TGTGCCTGGAGCAACGACAGGGATCAGCCCCAGCATTTT

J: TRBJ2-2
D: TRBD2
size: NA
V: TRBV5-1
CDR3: CASSLVPSGNTGELFF
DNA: TGCGCCAGCAGCTTGGTCCCTAGCGGTAACACCGGGGAGCTGTTTTTT

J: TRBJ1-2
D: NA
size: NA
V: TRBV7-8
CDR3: CASSLGGERLYGYTF
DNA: TGTGCCAGCAGCTTAGGTGGGGAGCGTCTGTATGGCTACACCTTC

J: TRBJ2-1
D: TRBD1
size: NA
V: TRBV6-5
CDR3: CASSSRQGLVWFF
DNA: TGTGCCAGCAGTTCGAGACAGGGGTTGGTCTGGTTCTTC

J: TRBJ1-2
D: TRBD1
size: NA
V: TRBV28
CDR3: CASSSTGTGPFFNYGYTF
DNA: TGTGCCAGCAGTTCGACCGGGACAGGACCTTTTTTTAACTATGGCTACACCTTC

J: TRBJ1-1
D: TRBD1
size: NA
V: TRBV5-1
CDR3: CASTMVPGGYSNTEAFF
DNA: TGCGCCAGCACTATGGTTCCAGGGGGCTATTCGAACACTGAAGCTTTCTTT

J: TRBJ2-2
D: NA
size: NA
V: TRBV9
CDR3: CASSVRGGSGELFF
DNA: TGTGCCAGCAGCGTGAGGGGAGGCTCCGGGGAGCTGTTTTTT

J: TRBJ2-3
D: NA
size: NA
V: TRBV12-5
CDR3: CASGSGVSTDTQYF
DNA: TGTGCTAGTGGTTCCGGTGTTAGCACAGATACGCAGTATTTT

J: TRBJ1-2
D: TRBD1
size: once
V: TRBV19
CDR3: CASNSGQGQYGYTF
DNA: TGTGCCAGTAACAGTGGACAGGGCCAATATGGCTACACCTTC

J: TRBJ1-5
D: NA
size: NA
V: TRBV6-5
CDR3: CASRHQGEPQHF
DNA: TGTGCCAGCAGGCATCAGGGTGAGCCCCAGCATTTT

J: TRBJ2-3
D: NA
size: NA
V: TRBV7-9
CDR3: CASSLDLTDTQYF
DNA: TGTGCCAGCAGCTTAGATCTGACAGATACGCAGTATTTT

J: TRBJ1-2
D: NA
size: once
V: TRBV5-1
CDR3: CASSLRSEEDGYTF
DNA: TGCGCCAGCAGCTTGCGTAGTGAGGAAGATGGCTACACCTTC

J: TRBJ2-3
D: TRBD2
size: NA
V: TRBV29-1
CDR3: CSVDSGTSGSTDTQYF
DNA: TGCAGCGTTGATTCCGGGACTAGCGGAAGCACAGATACGCAGTATTTT

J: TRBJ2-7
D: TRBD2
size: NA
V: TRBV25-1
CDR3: CASSEALAGSYEQYF
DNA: TGTGCCAGCAGTGAAGCACTAGCGGGATCCTACGAGCAGTACTTC

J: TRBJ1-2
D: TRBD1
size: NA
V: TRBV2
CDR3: CASSADRGIYDGGYTF
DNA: TGTGCCAGCAGCGCCGACAGGGGGATCTATGATGGTGGCTACACCTTC

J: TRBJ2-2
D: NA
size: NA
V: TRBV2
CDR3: CASSPQGITGELFF
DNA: TGTGCCAGCAGCCCCCAGGGTATCACCGGGGAGCTGTTTTTT

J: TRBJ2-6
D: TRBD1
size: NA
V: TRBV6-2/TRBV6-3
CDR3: CASSPYRGLGANVLTF
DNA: TGTGCCAGCAGCCCTTACAGGGGGCTTGGGGCCAACGTCCTGACTTTC

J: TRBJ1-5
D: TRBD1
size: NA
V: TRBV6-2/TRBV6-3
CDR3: CASSYPHRGEQPQHF
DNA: TGTGCCAGCAGTTACCCACACAGGGGGGAGCAGCCCCAGCATTTT

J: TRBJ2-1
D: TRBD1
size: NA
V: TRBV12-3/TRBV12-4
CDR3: CASSISGDRVAFF
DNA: TGTGCCAGCAGTATTAGTGGGGACAGGGTTGCATTCTTC